Each of the 6 T cell receptor beta chains below was sequenced from the same sample in a study of cytomegalovirus exposure and HLA in healthy donors (dated by TCRdb to the late 2010s). Library construction relied on the immunoSEQ multiplex PCR assay. For the multiplex PCR, a mixture combining 60 forward primers for TCR Vbeta segments and 13 reverse primers for TCR Jbeta segments was used. What TCRdb holds here is the immuneACCESS table cut down to in-frame rearrangements. Part of the clones is not present; checked against another copy, under half of the missing clones reflect an unresolved V gene, and the others are unexplained. In this sample the table shows roughly 200,000 clones, 81% of which occur a single time. About 3.5% of the sample belongs to the ten largest clones. Input material: PBMCs. The receptors derive from a man aged 40-49 years in good health and CMV-seropositive.

The chain combines TRBV9 with TRBJ2-7; D is unresolved. CDR1 and CDR2 (germline): SGDLS, YYNGEE. Trimming removed 5 bases at V and 2 bases at J, with 8 bases between. The CDR3 totals 12 residues. The CDR3 DNA follows: TGTGCCAGCAGTAGAGATACCTACGAGCAGTACTTC. Amino acids: CASSRDTYEQYF.

This chain joins TRBV6-1 and TRBJ2-1; D possibly corresponds to TRBD2 (5 bases). Trimming took off 8 bases at V and 0 bases at J, with 11 bases between the two ends. This CDR3 contains 14 residues. Germline V gene data show CDR1 as MNHNS and CDR2 as SASEGT. CDR3 DNA: TGTGCCAGCGGCGGGCCGAGCTCCTACAATGAGCAGTTCTTC. Translation gives CASGGPSSYNEQFF.

The chain couples TRBV19 to TRBJ2-5, with 12 bases that match TRBD1. The CDR3 spans 15 residues. V shed 9 bases, J shed 5 bases, and the junction held 10 bases outside the gene matches. CDR1 LNHDA and CDR2 SQIVND come from the germline V gene (reference sequence). CDR3 region: CARTGTGGRSETQYF. Written as DNA, the CDR3 is TGTGCCAGGACCGGGACAGGGGGCCGATCGGAGACCCAGTACTTC.

To note about this clone: Mismatch with germline at one junction end may stem from a read error. The V gene is TRBV6-1, the J gene TRBJ1-1; D is unclear. The CDR3 consists of 11 residues. The germline V gene has CDR1 MNHNS and CDR2 SASEGT. CDR3 amino acids: CAGSIAGEAFF. The DNA for the CDR3 is TGTGCCGGCAGTATCGCCGGGGAAGCTTTCTTT.

The chain couples TRBV12-5 to TRBJ2-7, with a possible D match to TRBD1 (5 bases). The CDR3 is made up of 13 amino acids. The germline V gene encodes CDR1 LGHNT and CDR2 FRNRAP. V lost 0 bases to trimming and J lost 5 bases, with 8 bases between them. The CDR3 nucleotides are TGTGCTAGTGGTTTGGTACAAGGGGACGAGCAGTACTTC. It translates to CASGLVQGDEQYF. Filled out from reference TRBV12-5 and TRBJ2-7, the complete variable domain reads DARVTQTPRHKVTEMGQEVTMRCQPILGHNTVFWYRQTMMQGLELLAYFRNRAPLDDSGMPKDRFSAEMPDATLATLKIQPSEPRDSAVYFCASGLVQGDEQYFGPGTRLTVT.

The chain is built from TRBV10-3 and TRBJ2-5, with 10 bases fitting TRBD1. V trimming: 6 bases; J trimming: 4 bases; junction bases outside the gene matches: 8. CDR3 length: 15 amino acids. Germline V gene data show CDR1 as ENHRY and CDR2 as SYGVKD. The CDR3 DNA sequence: TGTGCCATCAGCCACACCCGGGACAGGGGAGAGACCCAGTACTTC. Translation: CAISHTRDRGETQYF.